Shown below are 7 T cell receptor beta chains from a single sample sequenced in a study of spatial heterogeneity in lung cancer. No antigen is known for these receptors. As for time point: sample taken at primary tumor resection. TCRdb recomputed calls from the 5' RACE reads with MiXCR, one row per CDR3 protein. The table records about 7,800 distinct CDR3 sequences, 8.2% of them present only once. Study outcomes and limitations: The study found that expanded intratumoral alpha and beta TCR counts tracked tumor mutation counts.

The sample was lung tumor tissue, taken at surgery. Every receptor here comes from a male donor with early-stage non-small cell lung cancer.

This clonotype is categorized as medium-sized. This beta chain came through as a stray read in a library set up for alpha chains, and its size says little. The V call is TRBV19, the J call TRBJ2-3; either TRBD1 or TRBD2 may fit D (5 bases each). Trimming pared 3 bases from V and 5 bases from J, leaving 6 bases between. The CDR3 length is 12 residues. Germline V gene lookup returns CDR1 LNHDA and CDR2 SQIVND (reference sequence). CDR3: CASSMRGDTQYF. The CDR3 DNA is TGTGCCAGTAGTATGAGGGGAGATACGCAGTATTTT.

By its share, this clonotype is medium-sized. This beta chain is off target for a library built for alpha chains, so its abundance means little. The chain carries TRBV2 and TRBJ2-5; possibly TRBD1 for D (6 bases). The CDR3 sequence is 14 residues long. Looked up from germline, CDR1 is SNHLY and CDR2 is FYNNEI. Between the trimmed V and J ends, which lost 4 bases and 1 base, there was a span of 10 bases. CDR3 amino acids: CASSGWTAQETQYF. The CDR3 bases are TGTGCCAGCAGTGGATGGACAGCCCAAGAGACCCAGTACTTC.

A note on this clonotype: With the library built for alpha chains, this beta chain is off target and its frequency is not meaningful. The V gene is TRBV7-2, the J gene TRBJ2-5, with D unclear. The CDR3 loop spans 13 amino acids. CDR1 and CDR2 (germline): SGHTA, FQGNSA. V was clipped by 2 bases and J by 5 bases, with 9 bases between them. Written as DNA, the CDR3 is TGTGCCAGCAGCTTAATGATAGGGGAGACCCAGTACTTC. Its translation is CASSLMIGETQYF.

This clonotype is medium-sized in the sample. This beta chain lies outside the target of a library built for alpha chains; its clone size means little. The chain employs TRBV27 and TRBJ1-1, with D possibly being TRBD1 (6 bases). Per germline, CDR1 MNHEY and CDR2 SMNVEV (reference sequence). V lost 6 bases to trimming and J lost 11 bases, with 13 bases between them. The length of the CDR3 is 11 residues. The CDR3 loop is CASRGGSVAFF. CDR3 nucleotide sequence: TGTGCCAGCAGAGGGGGGAGTGTTGCTTTCTTT.

This clonotype has ten or more counts. This beta chain lies outside the target of a library built for alpha chains; its clone size means little. This chain links TRBV7-2 with TRBJ2-3; D assignment may be TRBD1 or TRBD2 (5 bases each). V lost 2 bases to trimming and J lost 5 bases, with 14 bases between them. The CDR3 length is 15 residues. CDR1 is SGHTA and CDR2 is FQGNSA in the germline V gene. The CDR3 sequence is CASSLMGDRGDTQYF. DNA for the CDR3: TGTGCCAGCAGCTTAATGGGGGATCGCGGAGATACGCAGTATTTT.

This clonotype is labeled as medium-sized. This beta chain turned up in a library designed for alpha chains; as an off-target read, its abundance says little. V usage is TRBV20-1 and J usage is TRBJ2-3, with D perhaps given as TRBD1 or TRBD2 (5 bases each). Trimming took 3 bases from V and 3 from J, leaving 13 bases between them. The CDR3 runs 14 residues. In germline, CDR1 is DFQATT, CDR2 SNEGSKA (reference sequence). In nucleotides, the CDR3 is TGCAGTGCTAGCGGGGACGGGGAGACAGATACGCAGTATTTT. Its protein product is CSASGDGETDTQYF.

This clonotype was observed at least ten times. Since it is a stray read in a library aimed at alpha chains, this beta chain has a size that is not meaningful. The chain couples TRBV28 to TRBJ1-5, with a possible D match to TRBD1 (5 bases). Trimming removed 6 bases from V and 1 base from J, with 10 bases in between. CDR3 size: 14 residues. Germline loops: CDR1 MDHEN, CDR2 SYDVKM. CDR3 amino acids: CASRGGGSNQPQHF. In nucleotides, the CDR3 is TGTGCCAGCAGGGGGGGAGGGAGCAATCAGCCCCAGCATTTT. The full variable domain, with the rest looked up from reference TRBV28 and TRBJ1-5, is DVKVTQSSRYLVKRTGEKVFLECVQDMDHENMFWYRQDPGLGLRLIYFSYDVKMKEKGDIPEGYSVSREKKERFSLILESASTNQTSMYLCASRGGGSNQPQHFGDGTRLSIL.